This TCR beta chain was observed in a study of regulatory T cells in long-lasting Graves disease. CDR3 regions were amplified by Arm-PCR using iRepertoire HTBI primers to build TCR beta libraries. TCRdb re-called the multiplex PCR reads with MiXCR, one entry per CDR3 protein. The sample shows roughly 700,000 distinct CDR3 sequences, 25% to 30% of them seen only once. This clonotype was observed a single time. Regarding time point: persistent/refractory GD, antithyroid drugs over 5 years with positive TRAb. PBMC RNA was the source of the TCR library. This CDR3 has 17 residues. J was trimmed by 5 bases and V by 0 bases; bases with no gene match: 10. CDR1 and CDR2 (germline): SGHKS, YYEKEE (reference sequence).

This receptor was identified in a female donor with Graves disease. The sequenced sample was peripheral blood mononuclear cells (PBMCs), obtained when the disease was refractory, from a patient treated with antithyroid drugs. The chain couples TRBV5-5 to TRBJ2-3; TRBD2 aligns across 9 bases. The CDR3 nucleotides are TGTGCCAGCAGCTTGGTTGCGGGAGGGCCCCTAAGAGATACGCAGTATTTT. It specifies CASSLVAGGPLRDTQYF.